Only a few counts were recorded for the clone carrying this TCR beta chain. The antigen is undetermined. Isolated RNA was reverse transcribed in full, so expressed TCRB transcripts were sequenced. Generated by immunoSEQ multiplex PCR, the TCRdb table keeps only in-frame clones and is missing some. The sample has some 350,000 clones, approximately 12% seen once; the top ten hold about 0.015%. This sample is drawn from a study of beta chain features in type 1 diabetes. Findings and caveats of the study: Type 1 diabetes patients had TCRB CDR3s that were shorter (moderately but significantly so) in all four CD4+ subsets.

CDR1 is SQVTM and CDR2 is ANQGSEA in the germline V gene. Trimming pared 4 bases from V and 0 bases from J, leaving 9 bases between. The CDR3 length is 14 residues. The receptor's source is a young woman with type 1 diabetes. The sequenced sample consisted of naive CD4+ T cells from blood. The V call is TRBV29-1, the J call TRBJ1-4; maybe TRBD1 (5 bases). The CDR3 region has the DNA TGCAGCGTTGTCGTAGGGGCAACTAATGAAAAACTGTTTTTT. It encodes CSVVVGATNEKLFF.